This TCR beta chain was retrieved from a study of response to subunit inactivated influenza vaccine. This clonotype turned up a few times. Using its own MiXCR run on the RT-PCR reads, TCRdb lists one record per CDR3 protein. Of 550,000 to 800,000 distinct CDR3 sequences listed, approximately 14% were seen once; the top ten hold around 10%. This TCR was sampled from a man between 45 and 60 years old who received an inactivated influenza vaccine. Specimen: PBMCs from blood, collected 11 to 12 days after vaccination.

As DNA, the CDR3 is TGTGCCAGCAGTCCTGCGGACGCCAGCTCCTACAATGAGCAGTTCTTC. Its protein is CASSPADASSYNEQFF. This chain uses TRBV6-1 with TRBJ2-1, with D unclear. Trimming pared 5 bases from V and 0 bases from J, leaving 14 bases between. This CDR3 comprises 16 residues. Looked up from germline, CDR1 is MNHNS and CDR2 is SASEGT.